This is a list of T cell receptor beta chains from one sample in a study of identical twins. TCRdb passed the 5' RACE reads through MiXCR, listing each CDR3 protein once. The sample records about 810,000 distinct CDR3 sequences, around 12% being singletons. These same data were also listed under a study on yellow fever vaccine responses in identical twins.

Sequenced material: PBMCs. The origin of the receptors is a woman aged 18-29 years in good health. Both conserved end residues are part of each CDR3. A D gene is named only where the DNA matches it firmly. Some rows mark clone size as missing; the rest say once, few, many or name a class of expanded clone.

clone_size: few
d_call: .
j_call: TRBJ2-1
v_call: TRBV12-3/TRBV12-4
cdr3_nt: TGTGCCAGCAGTCCGACAGGCTACGGAGACAATGAGCAGTTCTTC
cdr3_aa: CASSPTGYGDNEQFF

clone_size: .
d_call: .
j_call: TRBJ2-4
v_call: TRBV3-1
cdr3_nt: TGTGCCAGCAGCCAACAGGGTCGGGTAGCCAAAAACATTCAGTACTTC
cdr3_aa: CASSQQGRVAKNIQYF

clone_size: .
d_call: .
j_call: TRBJ1-2
v_call: TRBV6-1
cdr3_nt: TGTGCCACCAATAAGAGGGGACTGATCTATGGCTACACCTTC
cdr3_aa: CATNKRGLIYGYTF

clone_size: .
d_call: TRBD2
j_call: TRBJ2-1
v_call: TRBV12-3/TRBV12-4
cdr3_nt: TGTGCCAGCACCCAATTGAAGACTAGCGGCTCCTACAATGAGCAGTTCTTC
cdr3_aa: CASTQLKTSGSYNEQFF

clone_size: few
d_call: TRBD2
j_call: TRBJ2-3
v_call: TRBV25-1
cdr3_nt: TGTGCCAGCAGGCCGTCGGGACTAGCGGGAGCTGGTTCCGCAGATACGCAGTATTTT
cdr3_aa: CASRPSGLAGAGSADTQYF

clone_size: few
d_call: .
j_call: TRBJ2-3
v_call: TRBV3-1
cdr3_nt: TGTGCCAGCAGCTCCCGGGGGGCCGGACTCTCGGATACGCAGTATTTT
cdr3_aa: CASSSRGAGLSDTQYF

clone_size: many
d_call: .
j_call: TRBJ2-1
v_call: TRBV14
cdr3_nt: TGTGCCAGCAGCCAAACCACAGGGTGGAATGAGCAGTTCTTC
cdr3_aa: CASSQTTGWNEQFF

clone_size: .
d_call: .
j_call: TRBJ2-5
v_call: TRBV14
cdr3_nt: TGTGCCAGCAGCCAACTAGGACAAGAGACCCAGTACTTC
cdr3_aa: CASSQLGQETQYF

clone_size: few
d_call: TRBD2
j_call: TRBJ2-5
v_call: TRBV3-1
cdr3_nt: TGTGCCAGCAGCCACGCGGCGGGGGTTGGGACCCAGTACTTC
cdr3_aa: CASSHAAGVGTQYF

clone_size: many
d_call: .
j_call: TRBJ1-4
v_call: TRBV12-3/TRBV12-4
cdr3_nt: TGTGCCAGCAAGGGGGGGGGAAGCTCGAACGAAAAACTGTTTTTT
cdr3_aa: CASKGGGSSNEKLFF

clone_size: few
d_call: TRBD1
j_call: TRBJ1-1
v_call: TRBV20-1
cdr3_nt: TGCAGTGCCCGGACAGGACATGAAGCTTTCTTT
cdr3_aa: CSARTGHEAFF

clone_size: few
d_call: .
j_call: TRBJ2-3
v_call: TRBV29-1
cdr3_nt: TGCAGCGTTGTATTGTGGGGGGTTGCGGGCACAGATACGCAGTATTTT
cdr3_aa: CSVVLWGVAGTDTQYF

clone_size: few
d_call: TRBD2
j_call: TRBJ2-7
v_call: TRBV6-5
cdr3_nt: TGTGCCAGCAGTTACTCGAGACTAGCGGGCTACTACGAGCAGTACTTC
cdr3_aa: CASSYSRLAGYYEQYF

clone_size: many
d_call: .
j_call: TRBJ2-7
v_call: TRBV12-3/TRBV12-4
cdr3_nt: TGTGCCAGCAGGGGGACTCCTCTCGAGCAGTACTTC
cdr3_aa: CASRGTPLEQYF

clone_size: .
d_call: .
j_call: TRBJ1-1
v_call: TRBV9
cdr3_nt: TGTGCCAGCAGCGCACCCGGAAACATGAACACTGAAGCTTTCTTT
cdr3_aa: CASSAPGNMNTEAFF

clone_size: many
d_call: TRBD2
j_call: TRBJ2-1
v_call: TRBV10-3
cdr3_nt: TGTGCCATCAGTTGGGACGGGAGGGATGAGCAGTTCTTC
cdr3_aa: CAISWDGRDEQFF

clone_size: many
d_call: TRBD1
j_call: TRBJ1-5
v_call: TRBV7-8
cdr3_nt: TGTGCCAGCAGCCAGACAGGGGAAAGCAATCAGCCCCAGCATTTT
cdr3_aa: CASSQTGESNQPQHF

clone_size: .
d_call: TRBD1
j_call: TRBJ1-5
v_call: TRBV12-3/TRBV12-4
cdr3_nt: TGTGCCAGCAGTTTTGGCAGGGGGCCCCAGCCCCAGCATTTT
cdr3_aa: CASSFGRGPQPQHF

clone_size: few
d_call: TRBD2
j_call: TRBJ2-1
v_call: TRBV3-1
cdr3_nt: TGTGCCAGCAGCCTACCAGCGGGAGGGTACAATGAGCAGTTCTTC
cdr3_aa: CASSLPAGGYNEQFF

clone_size: many
d_call: .
j_call: TRBJ2-5
v_call: TRBV5-1
cdr3_nt: TGCGCCAGCAGCTTGATCGGGAAGGACGAGACCCAGTACTTC
cdr3_aa: CASSLIGKDETQYF

clone_size: few
d_call: TRBD2
j_call: TRBJ2-1
v_call: TRBV20-1
cdr3_nt: TGCAGTGCTAGTGATAGCGGGAGCTCCTACAATGAGCAGTTCTTC
cdr3_aa: CSASDSGSSYNEQFF

clone_size: .
d_call: .
j_call: TRBJ1-1
v_call: TRBV12-3/TRBV12-4
cdr3_nt: TGTGCCAGCACCCTGACATCGGTCGGGTCTTTCTTT
cdr3_aa: CASTLTSVGSFF

clone_size: .
d_call: TRBD2
j_call: TRBJ2-1
v_call: TRBV20-1
cdr3_nt: TGCAGTGCTCCAGATCCGGGACTAGCGGGCATTAATGAGCAGTTCTTC
cdr3_aa: CSAPDPGLAGINEQFF

clone_size: .
d_call: .
j_call: TRBJ2-1
v_call: TRBV10-2
cdr3_nt: TGCGCCAGCAGTGACACCTACAATGAGCAGTTCTTC
cdr3_aa: CASSDTYNEQFF

clone_size: .
d_call: TRBD1
j_call: TRBJ1-1
v_call: TRBV7-6
cdr3_nt: TGTGCCAGCAGCTTACTACCAAGGACAGGTCTTGGCACTGAAGCTTTCTTT
cdr3_aa: CASSLLPRTGLGTEAFF

clone_size: .
d_call: .
j_call: TRBJ2-3
v_call: TRBV5-1
cdr3_nt: TGCGCCAGCAGCCTGAGGTCGCAGCTACTACTCACAGATACGCAGTATTTT
cdr3_aa: CASSLRSQLLLTDTQYF

clone_size: few
d_call: .
j_call: TRBJ2-1
v_call: TRBV20-1
cdr3_nt: TGCAGTGCCCTCCGGTCGGGCTACAATGAGCAGTTCTTC
cdr3_aa: CSALRSGYNEQFF

clone_size: few
d_call: .
j_call: TRBJ2-1
v_call: TRBV29-1
cdr3_nt: TGCAGCGCCCTGACGGGGCGAGAATACAATGAGCAGTTCTTC
cdr3_aa: CSALTGREYNEQFF

clone_size: .
d_call: .
j_call: TRBJ2-1
v_call: TRBV7-6
cdr3_nt: TGTGCCAGCAGCTTAGCCGTGACCACCTCTTTTAATGAGCAGTTCTTC
cdr3_aa: CASSLAVTTSFNEQFF

clone_size: few
d_call: .
j_call: TRBJ1-4
v_call: TRBV12-3/TRBV12-4
cdr3_nt: TGTGCCACCAGGTTCGGTGAAAAACTGTTTTTT
cdr3_aa: CATRFGEKLFF

clone_size: many
d_call: .
j_call: TRBJ2-6
v_call: TRBV3-1
cdr3_nt: TGTGCCAGCAGCCAAGAGACCCCTGCTGGGGCCAACGTCCTGACTTTC
cdr3_aa: CASSQETPAGANVLTF

clone_size: few
d_call: .
j_call: TRBJ1-2
v_call: TRBV14
cdr3_nt: TGTGCCAGCAGCCAAGCCTCCCTGGGGCACTATGGCTACACCTTC
cdr3_aa: CASSQASLGHYGYTF

clone_size: .
d_call: TRBD1
j_call: TRBJ2-1
v_call: TRBV25-1
cdr3_nt: TGTGCCAGCAGTGAATTGGAGACAGGGGTCTTTTCCTACAATGAGCAGTTCTTC
cdr3_aa: CASSELETGVFSYNEQFF

clone_size: .
d_call: .
j_call: TRBJ1-1
v_call: TRBV7-9
cdr3_nt: TGTGCCAGCAGCACCGACAATTTGAACACTGAAGCTTTCTTT
cdr3_aa: CASSTDNLNTEAFF

clone_size: many
d_call: .
j_call: TRBJ2-3
v_call: TRBV5-1
cdr3_nt: TGCGCCAGCAGCTTGAAGCGGCGGGATCCCCCGGATGGGAATACGCAGTATTTT
cdr3_aa: CASSLKRRDPPDGNTQYF

clone_size: .
d_call: TRBD2
j_call: TRBJ2-5
v_call: TRBV20-1
cdr3_nt: TGCAGTGCTAGAGAGTGGCGGGGGTACCAAGAGACCCAGTACTTC
cdr3_aa: CSAREWRGYQETQYF

clone_size: few
d_call: TRBD2
j_call: TRBJ2-2
v_call: TRBV7-2
cdr3_nt: TGTGCCAGCAGCTGGACTAGCGGGGGGGCTGGGGAGCTGTTTTTT
cdr3_aa: CASSWTSGGAGELFF

clone_size: many
d_call: .
j_call: TRBJ2-6
v_call: TRBV28
cdr3_nt: TGTGCCAGCAGTTCCTTACAGAGCTCTGGGGCCAACGTCCTGACTTTC
cdr3_aa: CASSSLQSSGANVLTF

clone_size: .
d_call: .
j_call: TRBJ2-7
v_call: TRBV11-2
cdr3_nt: TGTGCCAGCAGCTTAGCAGCTAGCTCCACAAGCGTCTACGAGCAGTACTTC
cdr3_aa: CASSLAASSTSVYEQYF

clone_size: few
d_call: TRBD1
j_call: TRBJ1-3
v_call: TRBV7-2
cdr3_nt: TGTGCCAGCAGCTCCCGGAGACAGGGTCGGGACACCATATATTTT
cdr3_aa: CASSSRRQGRDTIYF

clone_size: few
d_call: .
j_call: TRBJ1-1
v_call: TRBV15
cdr3_nt: TGTGCCACCACCCTCGAGGCATACACTGAAGCTTTCTTT
cdr3_aa: CATTLEAYTEAFF

clone_size: .
d_call: .
j_call: TRBJ2-7
v_call: TRBV20-1
cdr3_nt: TGCAGTGCTACTTCCGGTTGGGCTAGAATACCTTACGAGCAGTACTTC
cdr3_aa: CSATSGWARIPYEQYF

clone_size: .
d_call: .
j_call: TRBJ1-3
v_call: TRBV7-6
cdr3_nt: TGTGCCAGCAGCTTCCCGGGGCTAGGAAACACCATATATTTT
cdr3_aa: CASSFPGLGNTIYF

clone_size: .
d_call: TRBD2
j_call: TRBJ2-3
v_call: TRBV12-3/TRBV12-4
cdr3_nt: TGTGCCAGCAGGTGGACTAGCGGGACCACAGATACGCAGTATTTT
cdr3_aa: CASRWTSGTTDTQYF

clone_size: few
d_call: .
j_call: TRBJ2-7
v_call: TRBV19
cdr3_nt: TGTGCCAGTAGTCGACAGAGCTCTGTATACGAGCAGTACTTC
cdr3_aa: CASSRQSSVYEQYF

clone_size: .
d_call: TRBD2
j_call: TRBJ2-5
v_call: TRBV20-1
cdr3_nt: TGCAGTGCTAGCCCCGGGACTAGCGGGGTGGAGACCCAGTACTTC
cdr3_aa: CSASPGTSGVETQYF

clone_size: .
d_call: TRBD1
j_call: TRBJ1-5
v_call: TRBV7-9
cdr3_nt: TGTGCCAGCAGCTTACAGGGGGAGCCCCAGCATTTT
cdr3_aa: CASSLQGEPQHF

clone_size: many
d_call: .
j_call: TRBJ2-7
v_call: TRBV3-1
cdr3_nt: TGTGCCAGCAGCCTACGCTTTTCTTCCTACGAGCAGTACTTC
cdr3_aa: CASSLRFSSYEQYF

clone_size: few
d_call: .
j_call: TRBJ2-1
v_call: TRBV5-1
cdr3_nt: TGCGCCAGCAGCCCACGGCTGGAGAGCTCCTACAATGAGCAGTTCTTC
cdr3_aa: CASSPRLESSYNEQFF

clone_size: few
d_call: TRBD2
j_call: TRBJ2-1
v_call: TRBV4-2
cdr3_nt: TGTGCCAGCAGCCAAGATAGGTCAAGCGGGAGAGGGAATGAGCAGTTCTTC
cdr3_aa: CASSQDRSSGRGNEQFF

clone_size: .
d_call: TRBD2
j_call: TRBJ2-1
v_call: TRBV5-1
cdr3_nt: TGCGCCAGCAGCCTGTGGACTAGTTTCGCCTACAATGAGCAGTTCTTC
cdr3_aa: CASSLWTSFAYNEQFF

clone_size: many
d_call: TRBD2
j_call: TRBJ2-7
v_call: TRBV18
cdr3_nt: TGCGCCAGCAGCCCTAGCGGGAGCTCCTACGAGCAGTACTTC
cdr3_aa: CASSPSGSSYEQYF

clone_size: .
d_call: .
j_call: TRBJ2-3
v_call: TRBV7-8
cdr3_nt: TGTGCCAGCAGCTTATGGGGTGACTACACAGATACGCAGTATTTT
cdr3_aa: CASSLWGDYTDTQYF